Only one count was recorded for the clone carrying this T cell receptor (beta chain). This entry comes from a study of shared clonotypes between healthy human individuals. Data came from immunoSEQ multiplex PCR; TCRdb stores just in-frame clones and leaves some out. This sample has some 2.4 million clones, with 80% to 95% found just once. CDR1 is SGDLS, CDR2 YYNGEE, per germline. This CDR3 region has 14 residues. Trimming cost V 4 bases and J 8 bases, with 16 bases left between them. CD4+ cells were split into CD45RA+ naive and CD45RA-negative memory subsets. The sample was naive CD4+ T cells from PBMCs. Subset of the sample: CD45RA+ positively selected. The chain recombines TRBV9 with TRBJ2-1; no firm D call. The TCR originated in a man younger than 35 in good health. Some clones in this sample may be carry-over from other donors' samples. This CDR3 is CASSKAALVDEQFF. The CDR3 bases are TGTGCCAGCAGCAAGGCGGCTCTAGTCGATGAGCAGTTCTTC. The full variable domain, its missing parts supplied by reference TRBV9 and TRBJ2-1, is DSGVTQTPKHLITATGQRVTLRCSPRSGDLSVYWYQQSLDQGLQFLIQYYNGEERAKGNILERFSAQQFPDLHSELNLSSLELGDSALYFCASSKAALVDEQFFGPGTRLTVL.